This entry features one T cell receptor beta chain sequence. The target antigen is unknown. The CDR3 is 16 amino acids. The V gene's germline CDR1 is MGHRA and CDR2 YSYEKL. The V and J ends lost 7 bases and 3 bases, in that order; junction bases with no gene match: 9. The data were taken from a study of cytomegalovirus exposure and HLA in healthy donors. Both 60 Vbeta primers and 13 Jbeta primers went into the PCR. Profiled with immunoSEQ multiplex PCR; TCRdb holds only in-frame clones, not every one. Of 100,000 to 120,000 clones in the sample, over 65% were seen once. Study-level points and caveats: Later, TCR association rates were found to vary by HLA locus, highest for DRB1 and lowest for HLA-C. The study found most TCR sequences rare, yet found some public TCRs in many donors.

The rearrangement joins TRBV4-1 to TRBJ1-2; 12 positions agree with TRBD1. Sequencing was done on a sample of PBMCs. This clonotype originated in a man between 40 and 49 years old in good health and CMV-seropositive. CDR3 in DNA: TGCGCCAGCACCCTCGCGGGACAGGGGGCGTACTATGGCTACACCTTC. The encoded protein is CASTLAGQGAYYGYTF.